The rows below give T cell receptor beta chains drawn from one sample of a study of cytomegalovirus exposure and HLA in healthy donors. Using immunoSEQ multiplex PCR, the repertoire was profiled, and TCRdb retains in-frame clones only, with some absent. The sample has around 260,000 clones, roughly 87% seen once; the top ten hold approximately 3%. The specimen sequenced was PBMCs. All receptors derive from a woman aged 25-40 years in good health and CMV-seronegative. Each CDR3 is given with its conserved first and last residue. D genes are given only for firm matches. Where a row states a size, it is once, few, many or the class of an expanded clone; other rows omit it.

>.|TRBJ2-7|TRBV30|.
CAWSVGQAYEQYF
TGTGCCTGGAGTGTAGGTCAGGCCTACGAGCAGTACTTC
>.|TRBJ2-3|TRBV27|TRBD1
CASRTGTGLRDTQYF
TGTGCCAGCAGGACCGGGACAGGGCTGAGAGATACGCAGTATTTT
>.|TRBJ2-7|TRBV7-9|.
CASRTTGSPTKQYF
TGTGCCAGCAGGACGACAGGAAGCCCTACGAAGCAGTACTTC
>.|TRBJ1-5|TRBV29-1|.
CSVAQGDNQPQHF
TGCAGCGTTGCACAGGGAGACAATCAGCCCCAGCATTTT
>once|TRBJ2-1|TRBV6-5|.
CASSYLPLNEQFF
TGTGCCAGCAGTTACCTTCCCCTCAATGAGCAGTTCTTC
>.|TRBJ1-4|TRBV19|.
CASSIPDHATNEKLFF
TGTGCCAGTAGTATCCCCGACCACGCAACTAATGAAAAACTGTTTTTT
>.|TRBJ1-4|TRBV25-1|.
CASSDWGMGNEKLFF
TGTGCCAGCAGTGATTGGGGTATGGGTAATGAAAAACTGTTTTTT
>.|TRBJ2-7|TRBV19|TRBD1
CASSIGTGPTYEQYF
TGTGCCAGTAGTATCGGGACAGGGCCCACCTACGAGCAGTACTTC
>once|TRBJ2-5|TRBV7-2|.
CASSLYKRQETQYF
TGTGCCAGCAGCTTATATAAGCGGCAAGAGACCCAGTACTTC
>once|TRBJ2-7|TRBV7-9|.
CAQFELSSYEQYF
TGTGCCCAATTTGAGCTAAGCTCCTACGAGCAGTACTTC
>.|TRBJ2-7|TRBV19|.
CASSAAPGEQYF
TGTGCCAGTAGTGCGGCCCCCGGGGAGCAGTACTTC
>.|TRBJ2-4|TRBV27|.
CALQRRRAAKNIQYF
TGTGCACTGCAAAGGAGGAGGGCGGCCAAAAACATTCAGTACTTC
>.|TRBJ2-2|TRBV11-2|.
CASSLVLGGTGELFF
TGTGCCAGCAGCTTAGTATTAGGGGGGACCGGGGAGCTGTTTTTT
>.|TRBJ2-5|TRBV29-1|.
CSVDGQETQYF
TGCAGCGTTGATGGGCAAGAGACCCAGTACTTC
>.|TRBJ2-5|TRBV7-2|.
CASSSGMFGTQETQYF
TGTGCCAGCAGCTCCGGGATGTTTGGCACGCAAGAGACCCAGTACTTC
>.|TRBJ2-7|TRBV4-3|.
CASSQDSEIREQYF
TGCGCCAGCAGCCAAGATTCTGAGATCCGGGAGCAGTACTTC
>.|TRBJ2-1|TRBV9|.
CASSGLIAAAYNEQFF
TGTGCCAGCAGCGGTTTAATAGCGGCAGCCTACAATGAGCAGTTCTTC
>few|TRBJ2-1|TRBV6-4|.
CASSDGDTLNEQFF
TGTGCCAGCAGTGACGGGGACACCCTCAATGAGCAGTTCTTC
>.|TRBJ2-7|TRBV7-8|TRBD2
CASSLGLAGGPDAREQYF
TGTGCCAGCAGCTTAGGATTAGCGGGAGGCCCGGATGCTCGCGAGCAGTACTTC
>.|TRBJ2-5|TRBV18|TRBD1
CASSPPPGGWETQYF
TGTGCCAGCTCACCACCGCCAGGGGGCTGGGAGACCCAGTACTTC
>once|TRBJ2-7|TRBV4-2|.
CASSKNRDSSSYEQYF
TGTGCCAGCAGCAAAAACCGGGACTCAAGCTCCTACGAGCAGTACTTC
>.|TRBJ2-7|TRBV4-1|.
CASSQERKTSGYKQYF
TGCGCCAGCAGCCAAGAACGAAAGACCTCTGGATATAAGCAGTACTTC
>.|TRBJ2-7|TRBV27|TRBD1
CASSLSISGGPPTF
TGTGCCAGCAGTTTATCTATCTCAGGGGGCCCTCCCACCTTC
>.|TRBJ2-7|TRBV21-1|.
CASSKKGEMYGSYEQYF
TGTGCCAGCAGCAAAAAAGGGGAAATGTACGGCTCCTACGAGCAGTACTTC
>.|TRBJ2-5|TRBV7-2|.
CASSSSLGYQETQYF
TGTGCCAGCAGCTCCAGTTTAGGGTACCAAGAGACCCAGTACTTC
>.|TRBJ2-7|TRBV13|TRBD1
CASSPLGQGGSYEQYF
TGTGCCAGCAGCCCCCTGGGACAGGGGGGCTCCTACGAGCAGTACTTC
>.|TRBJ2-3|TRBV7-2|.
CASSLALALGTDTQYF
TGTGCCAGCAGCTTAGCCCTAGCCCTAGGGACAGATACGCAGTATTTT
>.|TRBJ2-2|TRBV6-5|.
CASSYLDTGELFF
TGTGCCAGCAGTTACCTAGACACCGGGGAGCTGTTTTTT
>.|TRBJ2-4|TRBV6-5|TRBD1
CASSYGQGAENIQYF
TGTGCCAGCAGTTACGGACAGGGGGCTGAAAACATTCAGTACTTC
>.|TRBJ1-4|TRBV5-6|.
CASSQGLEKLFF
TGTGCCAGTTCACAGGGACTTGAAAAACTGTTTTTT
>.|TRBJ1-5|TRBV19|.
CASSIDPGYQPQHF
TGTGCCAGTAGTATAGATCCCGGTTATCAGCCCCAGCATTTT
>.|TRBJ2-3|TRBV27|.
CASSLGRTSPDTQYF
TGTGCCAGCAGTTTGGGAAGGACTTCACCAGATACGCAGTATTTT
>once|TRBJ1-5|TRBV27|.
CASSFLGQPQHF
TGTGCCAGCAGTTTCCTTGGACAGCCCCAGCATTTT
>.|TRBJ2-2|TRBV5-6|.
CASSLTNTGELFF
TGTGCCAGCAGCTTAACGAACACCGGGGAGCTGTTTTTT
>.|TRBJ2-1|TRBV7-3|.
CASSLAGRNEQFF
TGTGCCAGCAGTCTCGCGGGACGGAATGAGCAGTTCTTC
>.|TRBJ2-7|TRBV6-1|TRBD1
CASSASGTGDYEQYF
TGTGCCAGCAGCGCGTCCGGGACAGGGGACTACGAGCAGTACTTC
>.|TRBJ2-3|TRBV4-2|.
CASSQDFRGLEGDTQYF
TGTGCCAGCAGCCAGGATTTCAGGGGATTAGAGGGAGATACGCAGTATTTT
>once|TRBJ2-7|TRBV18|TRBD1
CASSPYDRGKAYEQYF
TGTGCCAGCTCACCATATGACAGGGGAAAGGCCTACGAGCAGTACTTC
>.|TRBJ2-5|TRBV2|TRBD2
CASFGGLERETQYF
TGTGCCAGCTTTGGGGGACTAGAACGAGAGACCCAGTACTTC
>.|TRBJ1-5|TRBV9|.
CASSPRGWGNQPQHF
TGCGCCAGCAGTCCTAGGGGGTGGGGCAATCAGCCCCAGCATTTT
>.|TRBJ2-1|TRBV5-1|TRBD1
CASSLQGASENEQFF
TGCGCCAGCAGTTTACAGGGGGCGTCGGAAAATGAGCAGTTCTTC